This TCR beta chain appears in the sequencing data of a study of blood T cell repertoires in COVID-19. At the level of the study: COVID-19 samples from acute and convalescent phases originated in the United States, Italy and Spain. Sources were T cells, B-cell-depleted T cells, or PBMCs; the material itself was cDNA or gDNA.

Authors' processing steps: Researchers report that nucleated cell counts were estimated from reference gene primer amplification. Generated by immunoSEQ multiplex PCR, the TCRdb table keeps only in-frame clones and is missing some. The DNA was the basis for D and trimming; V, J and clone size are from that table. The sample includes about 210,000 clones, approximately 86% of them seen just once. Germline CDR1 SGHDT, CDR2 YYEEEE. This CDR3 comprises 13 residues. V lost 2 bases and J lost 1, with 6 bases in between. The V gene is TRBV5-6, the J gene TRBJ1-1; D is ambiguous. The clonotype originates from a man between 40 and 49 years old with acute or convalescent COVID-19. The sequenced sample consisted of peripheral blood. DNA for the CDR3: TGTGCCAGCAGCTTAGCAGGGAACACTGAAGCTTTCTTT. Translated, it gives CASSLAGNTEAFF.